The clone carrying this T cell receptor (beta chain) showed up many times. After template switching added a universal primer site, the resulting cDNA carried unique molecular identifiers. TCRdb re-derived calls from the 5' RACE reads in MiXCR, one entry per CDR3 protein. The sample lists about 700,000 distinct CDR3 sequences, more than 6.5% seen once, with roughly 0.97% in the top ten. This specimen belongs to a study of identical twins. This same sample was also taken into another study, of yellow fever vaccine responses in identical twins.

The source material was PBMCs. The clonotype originates from a woman between 18 and 29 years old in good health.

The CDR3 sequence: CASSPLAGVKDEQFF. In DNA form, the CDR3 reads TGTGCCAGCAGCCCACTAGCGGGGGTAAAGGATGAGCAGTTCTTC. The chain couples TRBV7-2 to TRBJ2-1; 11 nucleotides line up with TRBD2. The CDR3 consists of 15 residues. With V trimmed by 5 bases and J by 8 bases, 8 bases remained unmatched. Germline values: CDR1 SGHTA, CDR2 FQGNSA.